These T cell receptor beta chains were read from a single sample in a study of T cells in Graves' hyperthyroidism and ophthalmopathy. TCRdb ran MiXCR on the multiplex PCR reads and lists one entry per CDR3 protein. The data show around 540,000 distinct CDR3 sequences, with 15% to 20% seen just once and around 28% held by the top ten. The sample taken for sequencing was blood. These receptors all stem from a woman aged 25 to 39 with Graves' ophthalmopathy. CDR3s include the opening cysteine and the closing phenylalanine or tryptophan. D genes are given only for firm matches. Size values are once, few and many counts, or a class for expanded clones, and some rows have none.

size	J	D	V	CDR3	DNA
many	TRBJ1-1	-	TRBV11-2	CASSLDLRNTEAFF	TGTGCCAGCAGCTTAGATTTGAGAAACACTGAAGCTTTCTTT
-	TRBJ1-2	-	TRBV27	CASSWVRGLKGYTF	TGTGCCAGCAGTTGGGTCAGGGGTCTTAAAGGCTACACCTTC
-	TRBJ1-4	TRBD1	TRBV5-6	CASSMVRGQDEKLFF	TGTGCCAGCAGCATGGTCCGGGGACAGGATGAAAAACTGTTTTTT
many	TRBJ2-5	-	TRBV11-2	CASSSYRDHETQYF	TGTGCCAGCAGCTCATACAGGGACCACGAGACCCAGTACTTC
many	TRBJ2-7	-	TRBV6-7	CASPSVGPGDEQYF	TGTGCCAGCCCCAGCGTAGGTCCTGGGGACGAGCAGTACTTC
-	TRBJ1-1	-	TRBV27	CASFEPMNTEAFF	TGTGCCAGCTTTGAGCCCATGAACACTGAAGCTTTCTTT
many	TRBJ2-7	TRBD2	TRBV2	CASTEGASGRRYEQYF	TGTGCCAGCACCGAGGGGGCTAGCGGGAGGAGATACGAGCAGTACTTC
-	TRBJ1-1	-	TRBV5-6	CASRAQGTNTEAFF	TGTGCCAGCAGGGCTCAGGGGACGAACACTGAAGCTTTCTTT
-	TRBJ2-7	TRBD2	TRBV20-1	CSASGVGGLAASYEQYF	TGCAGTGCTAGTGGAGTGGGGGGACTAGCGGCTTCCTACGAGCAGTACTTC
many	TRBJ2-1	TRBD2	TRBV7-2	CASSSLRGLENEQFF	TGTGCCAGCAGCTCACTTCGGGGACTAGAGAATGAGCAGTTCTTC
-	TRBJ2-4	-	TRBV5-5	CASSLLVRGPLLKIQYF	TGTGCCAGCAGCTTGCTGGTCAGGGGCCCCTTACTCAAAATTCAGTACTTC
-	TRBJ2-7	TRBD1	TRBV7-9	CASSPKQGFGGEQYF	TGTGCCAGCAGCCCGAAACAGGGGTTTGGGGGCGAGCAGTACTTC
many	TRBJ1-2	-	TRBV28	CASSLDSTYGYTF	TGTGCCAGCAGCCTTGACAGCACCTATGGCTACACCTTC
many	TRBJ1-2	-	TRBV28	CASSLTKANYGYTF	TGTGCCAGCAGTTTGACAAAGGCTAACTATGGCTACACCTTC
many	TRBJ1-2	-	TRBV18	CASSPDGNYGYTF	TGTGCCAGCTCACCCGACGGGAACTATGGCTACACCTTC
-	TRBJ1-1	-	TRBV4-3	CASSQDTRVATEAFF	TGCGCCAGCAGCCAGGACACCAGGGTGGCCACTGAAGCTTTCTTT
many	TRBJ1-6	TRBD1	TRBV28	CASTPTDRYNSPLHF	TGTGCCAGCACTCCGACGGACAGGTATAATTCACCCCTCCACTTT
-	TRBJ2-5	-	TRBV5-6	CASSPRLGSETQYF	TGTGCCAGCAGCCCCAGGTTGGGTAGTGAGACCCAGTACTTC
few	TRBJ2-3	-	TRBV5-1	CASSLAQPQDTQYF	TGCGCCAGCAGCTTGGCTCAGCCCCAAGATACGCAGTATTTT
many	TRBJ1-2	-	TRBV28	CASSFAGYGYTF	TGTGCCAGCAGTTTTGCGGGATACGGCTACACCTTC
once	TRBJ2-6	-	TRBV11-2	CASSGSAGANVLTF	TGTGCCAGCAGCGGGAGTGCTGGGGCCAACGTCCTGACTTTC
few	TRBJ2-3	-	TRBV9	CASSVEAGLGGDTQYF	TGTGCCAGCAGCGTAGAAGCGGGTCTTGGGGGGGATACGCAGTATTTT
once	TRBJ2-1	TRBD2	TRBV20-1	CSALKSGSSVEQFF	TGCAGTGCACTTAAGAGCGGGAGCTCCGTTGAGCAGTTCTTC
-	TRBJ2-2	-	TRBV12-3/TRBV12-4	CASSLHQSTGELFF	TGTGCCAGCAGTTTACATCAGAGCACCGGGGAGCTGTTTTTT
few	TRBJ2-1	-	TRBV7-8	CASSRTSKSSYNEQFF	TGTGCCAGCTCACGCACCTCAAAATCCTCCTACAATGAGCAGTTCTTC
many	TRBJ2-3	TRBD2	TRBV28	CASSAPPGSGVTDTQYF	TGTGCCAGCAGTGCCCCCCCCGGGAGCGGGGTAACAGATACGCAGTATTTT
many	TRBJ2-3	-	TRBV5-1	CASSPGNTDTQYF	TGCGCCAGCAGCCCCGGAAACACAGATACGCAGTATTTT
few	TRBJ2-2	TRBD1	TRBV6-2/TRBV6-3	CASSSGTDTGELFF	TGTGCCAGCAGCTCTGGGACAGACACCGGGGAGCTGTTTTTT
few	TRBJ2-7	-	TRBV20-1	CSAHPNGYEQYF	TGCAGTGCCCACCCTAATGGCTACGAGCAGTACTTC
many	TRBJ2-1	-	TRBV7-9	CASTPAGLNEQFF	TGTGCCAGCACGCCAGCGGGCCTCAATGAGCAGTTCTTC
-	TRBJ1-4	-	TRBV4-3	CASSQDWSSNEKLFF	TGCGCCAGCAGCCAAGATTGGAGTTCGAATGAAAAACTGTTTTTT
few	TRBJ2-5	TRBD2	TRBV29-1	CSVGGTSGRQTQYF	TGCAGCGTTGGAGGGACTAGCGGGAGGCAGACCCAGTACTTC
many	TRBJ2-1	TRBD2	TRBV10-2	CASNPSISGRALNEQFF	TGCGCCAGCAACCCCAGTATTAGCGGGAGGGCCCTGAATGAGCAGTTCTTC
-	TRBJ1-3	-	TRBV28	CASSPQGPSGNTIYF	TGTGCCAGCAGTCCACAGGGCCCTAGCGGAAACACCATATATTTT
many	TRBJ1-2	-	TRBV20-1	CSAHLGFRGGYTF	TGCAGTGCCCACTTGGGGTTTCGTGGTGGCTACACCTTC
-	TRBJ2-7	TRBD2	TRBV28	CASSAGLAGPIPSYEQYF	TGTGCCAGCAGTGCGGGACTAGCGGGACCAATCCCCTCCTACGAGCAGTACTTC
few	TRBJ1-1	-	TRBV20-1	CSASPGIRLERAFF	TGCAGTGCTAGCCCCGGGATCAGGTTGGAGAGAGCTTTCTTT
-	TRBJ1-5	TRBD1	TRBV9	CASSVGTGTNQPQHF	TGTGCCAGCAGCGTTGGGACAGGAACTAATCAGCCCCAGCATTTT
few	TRBJ2-7	-	TRBV4-3	CASSQGSQGGEQYF	TGCGCCAGCAGCCAAGGGTCCCAGGGTGGCGAGCAGTACTTC
-	TRBJ1-2	-	TRBV27	CASSPGQIYYGYTF	TGTGCCAGCAGCCCTGGACAGATTTACTATGGCTACACCTTC
few	TRBJ1-6	TRBD1	TRBV6-2/TRBV6-3	CASIQQGAGNSPLHF	TGTGCCAGCATTCAACAGGGGGCTGGGAATTCACCCCTCCACTTT
-	TRBJ2-1	-	TRBV27	CASSWDGLDNEQFF	TGTGCCAGCAGTTGGGATGGACTCGACAATGAGCAGTTCTTC
-	TRBJ1-1	TRBD1	TRBV10-2	CASRNRQGLFPEAFF	TGCGCCAGCAGGAATCGACAGGGGTTGTTCCCTGAAGCTTTCTTT
many	TRBJ1-1	-	TRBV2	CASEGIRETEAFF	TGTGCCAGCGAGGGGATTAGGGAAACTGAAGCTTTCTTT
many	TRBJ2-5	TRBD2	TRBV20-1	CSAGEGQETQYF	TGCAGTGCGGGGGAGGGCCAAGAGACCCAGTACTTC
-	TRBJ2-2	TRBD2	TRBV6-2/TRBV6-3	CASSYGAGGQGGELFF	TGTGCCAGCAGTTACGGAGCGGGAGGGCAGGGCGGGGAGCTGTTTTTT
many	TRBJ2-7	TRBD2	TRBV29-1	CSVEDWPEGLAGGYEQYF	TGCAGCGTTGAAGATTGGCCGGAGGGTCTAGCGGGTGGCTACGAGCAGTACTTC
many	TRBJ2-5	-	TRBV11-2	CASSHTGEETQYF	TGTGCCAGCAGCCATACGGGGGAAGAGACCCAGTACTTC
many	TRBJ2-3	-	TRBV2	CASIRAQSTDTQYF	TGTGCCAGCATCCGGGCGCAGAGCACAGATACGCAGTATTTT
many	TRBJ2-1	-	TRBV5-1	CASSLAGTYYNEQFF	TGCGCCAGCAGCTTGGCCGGGACTTATTACAATGAGCAGTTCTTC
few	TRBJ2-7	TRBD2	TRBV6-2/TRBV6-3	CASSYQRLAGPLGYEQYF	TGTGCCAGCAGTTACCAGAGACTAGCGGGCCCTTTGGGCTACGAGCAGTACTTC
many	TRBJ2-7	-	TRBV5-6	CASRREGSPYEQYF	TGTGCCAGCAGGAGAGAGGGGTCACCCTACGAGCAGTACTTC